Listed below are T cell receptor beta chains from one sample, sequenced in a study of cytomegalovirus exposure and HLA in healthy donors. Sequencing used immunoSEQ multiplex PCR; TCRdb keeps in-frame clones, though not all of them. The profile shows roughly 170,000 clones, 84% of them singletons. Material: PBMCs. These receptors were taken from a girl aged 2 to 9 in good health and CMV-seropositive. CDR3s include the opening cysteine and the closing phenylalanine or tryptophan. A D gene is named only where the DNA matches it firmly. For some rows the clone size is stated as once, few or many, or as a class when expanded; others skip it.

d_call,j_call,v_call,clone_size,cdr3_nt,cdr3_aa
TRBD1,TRBJ1-1,TRBV18,.,TGTGCCAGCTCACCCCGGGACAGTAAAGTTGAAGCTTTCTTT,CASSPRDSKVEAFF
.,TRBJ2-3,TRBV7-9,.,TGTGCCAGCAGCGACGATCTAGTTCCAGATACGCAGTATTTT,CASSDDLVPDTQYF
TRBD1,TRBJ1-6,TRBV6-6,few,TGTGCCAGCAGTTCGGGACAGGTGCTTTCACCCCTCCACTTT,CASSSGQVLSPLHF
TRBD2,TRBJ2-3,TRBV11-3,.,TGTGCCAGCAGCTTAGGAGGCGGGAGGCCCGCCACAGATACGCAGTATTTT,CASSLGGGRPATDTQYF
.,TRBJ1-3,TRBV4-1,.,TGCGCCAGCAGCCAAGAACCGGGACACCAGTTCTCTGGAAACACCATATATTTT,CASSQEPGHQFSGNTIYF
TRBD1,TRBJ1-1,TRBV11-1,once,TGTGCCAGCAGCGCCACAGGGGTACCCATGAACACTGAAGCTTTCTTT,CASSATGVPMNTEAFF
TRBD1,TRBJ2-5,TRBV11-3,.,TGTGCCAGCAGTTTCGGGACAGGGAGCCAGTACTTC,CASSFGTGSQYF
TRBD1,TRBJ2-7,TRBV9,.,TGTGCCAGCAGCGTAGGGGGGGGACAGGGGGCGCGCTACGAGCAGTACTTC,CASSVGGGQGARYEQYF
.,TRBJ1-2,TRBV9,.,TGTGCCAGCACAGGGGAGGGGCTCTATGGCTACACCTTC,CASTGEGLYGYTF
TRBD1,TRBJ2-7,TRBV15,once,TGTGCCACCAGCAGACTCCCGGGACAGGGCACCTACGAGCAGTACTTC,CATSRLPGQGTYEQYF
.,TRBJ1-4,TRBV5-1,few,TGCGCCAGCAGTTATACAGGCTTCGAAAAACTGTTTTTT,CASSYTGFEKLFF
TRBD2,TRBJ2-5,TRBV4-1,once,TGCGCCAGCAGCCGACGGGGGGACCTTAGTCTACAAGAGACCCAGTACTTC,CASSRRGDLSLQETQYF
TRBD1,TRBJ2-6,TRBV5-4,once,TGTGCCAGCAGCCTGGGACAGGCTAACTCTGGGGCCAACGTCCTGACTTTC,CASSLGQANSGANVLTF
TRBD2,TRBJ2-1,TRBV29-1,.,TGCAGCGTTGAGCTAGCGGGGGGGTTTTACAATGAGCAGTTCTTC,CSVELAGGFYNEQFF
.,TRBJ2-4,TRBV2,.,TGTGCCAGCAGTGAACCCGGTGGGAGCAAAAACATTCAGTGCTTC,CASSEPGGSKNIQCF
.,TRBJ1-2,TRBV6-1,.,TGTGCCAGCAGTGAAGCGGCTTTAAAAGGCTACACCTTC,CASSEAALKGYTF
.,TRBJ1-1,TRBV5-1,.,TGCGCCAGCAGTTGGAGGGGGGGTAACACTGAAGCTTTCTTT,CASSWRGGNTEAFF
TRBD1,TRBJ2-3,TRBV19,.,TGTGCCAGTAGTATCGCCAGGGGGCGTTTGGATACGCAGTATTTT,CASSIARGRLDTQYF
.,TRBJ2-2,TRBV5-1,.,TGCGCCAGCAGTGGGGGCTCGACCGGGGAGCTGTTTTTT,CASSGGSTGELFF
TRBD1,TRBJ2-5,TRBV30,.,TGTGCCTGGAGTGACAGGGGGCTCCTGGAGACCCAGTACTTC,CAWSDRGLLETQYF
.,TRBJ2-1,TRBV6-5,.,TGTGCCAGCGGGCGGGGAAGTAAATCCTACAATGAGCAGTTCTTC,CASGRGSKSYNEQFF
.,TRBJ1-1,TRBV6-1,once,TGTGCCAGCAGTGAAGCGGGAGGGGTTCCCTACACTGAAGCTTTCTTT,CASSEAGGVPYTEAFF
.,TRBJ1-6,TRBV27,.,TGTGCCAGCAGCAAGACAGCAAGATATAATTCACCCCTCCACTTT,CASSKTARYNSPLHF
TRBD1,TRBJ1-2,TRBV7-9,once,TGTGCCAGCAGCTTAGGTGGCGGGACAGGGAGTAAAGTCTATGGCTACACCTTC,CASSLGGGTGSKVYGYTF
.,TRBJ2-7,TRBV9,once,TGTGCCAGCGGCGTAGGGCAGAGGGAGAGCGAGCAGTACTTC,CASGVGQRESEQYF
TRBD2,TRBJ2-1,TRBV5-1,.,TGCGCCAGCAGAGGCCACGGACTAGCGGGAGAAGATGAGCAGTTCTTC,CASRGHGLAGEDEQFF
.,TRBJ1-4,TRBV19,.,TGTGCCAGTAATCCTAGGAGGTCAACTAATGAAAAACTGTTTTTT,CASNPRRSTNEKLFF
TRBD2,TRBJ2-7,TRBV7-9,once,TGTGCCAGCAGCCTCATACTAGCGGGGGGCTCCTACGAGCAGTACTTC,CASSLILAGGSYEQYF
.,TRBJ1-5,TRBV5-4,.,TGTGCCAGCAGCTTTTCTCCTAGCAATCAGCCCCAGCATTTT,CASSFSPSNQPQHF
TRBD2,TRBJ2-3,TRBV30,few,TGTGCCTGGGGCCTAGCTAGCGGGAGCTTCACAGATACGCAGTATTTT,CAWGLASGSFTDTQYF
.,TRBJ2-5,TRBV11-1,.,TGTGCCAGCAGCCTCCCCCCCGGGAGTGCAGAGACCCAGTACTTC,CASSLPPGSAETQYF
TRBD1,TRBJ1-2,TRBV19,once,TGTGCCAGTAAACAGGGGGCCTATGGCTACACCTTC,CASKQGAYGYTF
TRBD1,TRBJ1-2,TRBV29-1,.,TGCAGCGACACAACAGGGGGCCACGGCTACACCTTC,CSDTTGGHGYTF
.,TRBJ2-7,TRBV18,.,TGTGCCAGCTCACCAAGCACTAGCTACGAGCAGTACTTC,CASSPSTSYEQYF
.,TRBJ2-5,TRBV28,.,TGTGCCAGCAGTCGGCAGCAGGGGAGCCAAGAGACCCAGTACTTC,CASSRQQGSQETQYF
.,TRBJ2-7,TRBV21-1,.,TGTGCCAGCAGCAATGGAATCTCGGGAGGGGAGCAGTACTTC,CASSNGISGGEQYF
TRBD2,TRBJ2-1,TRBV9,once,TGTGCCAGCAGCGTTCACGGACTAGCGGACGGGTATGAGCAGTTCTTC,CASSVHGLADGYEQFF
TRBD2,TRBJ2-7,TRBV4-2,.,TGTGCCAGCAGCCAAGACACCCTAGCGGGGGGGTCCTACGAGCAGTACTTC,CASSQDTLAGGSYEQYF
.,TRBJ1-5,TRBV21-1,.,TGTGCCAGCAGCCCTTTCAGGGGGAAGCTCTATAGCAATCAGCCCCAGCATTTT,CASSPFRGKLYSNQPQHF
.,TRBJ2-1,TRBV9,.,TGTGCCAGCAGCGTAGGTAGCGGCTGGGGCGATGAGCAGTTCTTC,CASSVGSGWGDEQFF
TRBD1,TRBJ1-2,TRBV30,.,TGTGCCTGGAACAACCCGGGACAGCATGGCTACACCTTC,CAWNNPGQHGYTF
.,TRBJ2-7,TRBV11-3,.,TGTGCCAGCAGCTCCCCGTGGAGCGGGTTTTACGAGCAGTACTTC,CASSSPWSGFYEQYF
TRBD1,TRBJ1-5,TRBV4-1,.,TGCGCCAGCAGCCAAGGGAGGGGGCCCGGGGAAAATCAGCCCCAGCATTTT,CASSQGRGPGENQPQHF
.,TRBJ2-1,TRBV7-2,.,TGTGCCAGCAGCTTAGCGAGGGGAGGCACCTACAATGAGCAGTTCTTC,CASSLARGGTYNEQFF
TRBD1,TRBJ1-1,TRBV19,.,TGTGCCACTCGACCCACCGGGACAGTTGGTGAAGCTTTCTTT,CATRPTGTVGEAFF
TRBD2,TRBJ2-1,TRBV7-2,few,TGTGCCAGCAGCTTAGCTTCCGGGACTAGCACAAATGAGCAGTTCTTC,CASSLASGTSTNEQFF
TRBD1,TRBJ2-5,TRBV4-1,.,TGCGCCAGCAGCCAAGACGGGACAGCACAAGAGACCCAGTACTTC,CASSQDGTAQETQYF
TRBD2,TRBJ2-1,TRBV5-4,.,TGTGCCAGCAGCCCAGAGCGGGGGAGCTCCTACAATGAGCAGTTCTTC,CASSPERGSSYNEQFF
.,TRBJ2-1,TRBV12-5,.,TGTGCTAGTGGTTTGTTAGCGTATGAGCAGTTCTTC,CASGLLAYEQFF
.,TRBJ2-7,TRBV18,.,TGTGCCAGCTCACCCTGGGCAACAGCACTTATTTCCTACGAGCAGTACTTC,CASSPWATALISYEQYF